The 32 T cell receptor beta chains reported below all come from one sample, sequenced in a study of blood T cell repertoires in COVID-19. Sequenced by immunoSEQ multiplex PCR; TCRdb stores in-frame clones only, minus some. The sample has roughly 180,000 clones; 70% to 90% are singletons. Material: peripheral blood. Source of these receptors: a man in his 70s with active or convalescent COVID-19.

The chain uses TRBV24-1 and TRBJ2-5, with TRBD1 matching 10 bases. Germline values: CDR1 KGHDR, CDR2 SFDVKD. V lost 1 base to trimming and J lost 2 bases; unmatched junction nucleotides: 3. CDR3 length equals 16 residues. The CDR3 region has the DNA TGTGCCACCAGTGATTTCGGGACAGGGGATCAAGAGACCCAGTACTTC. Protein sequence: CATSDFGTGDQETQYF.

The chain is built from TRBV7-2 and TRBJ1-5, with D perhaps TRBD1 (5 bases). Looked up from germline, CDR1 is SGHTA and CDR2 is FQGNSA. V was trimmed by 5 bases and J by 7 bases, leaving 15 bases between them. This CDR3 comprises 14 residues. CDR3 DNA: TGTGCCAGCAGCCACGGGACTTCGGGGCAGCCCCAGCATTTT. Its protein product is CASSHGTSGQPQHF.

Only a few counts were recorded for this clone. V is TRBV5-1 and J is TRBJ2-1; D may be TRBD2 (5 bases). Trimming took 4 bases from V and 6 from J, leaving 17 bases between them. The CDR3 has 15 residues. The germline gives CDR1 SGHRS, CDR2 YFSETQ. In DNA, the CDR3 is TGCGCCAGCAGCCCACAGCCACTCGGAGGCAATGAGCAGTTCTTC. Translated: CASSPQPLGGNEQFF.

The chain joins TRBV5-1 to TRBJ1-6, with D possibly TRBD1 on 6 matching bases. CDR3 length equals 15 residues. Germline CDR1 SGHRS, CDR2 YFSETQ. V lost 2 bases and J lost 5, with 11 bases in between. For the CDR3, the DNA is TGCGCCAGCAGCTTTACTACAGGGAATAATTCACCCCTCCACTTT. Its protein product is CASSFTTGNNSPLHF.

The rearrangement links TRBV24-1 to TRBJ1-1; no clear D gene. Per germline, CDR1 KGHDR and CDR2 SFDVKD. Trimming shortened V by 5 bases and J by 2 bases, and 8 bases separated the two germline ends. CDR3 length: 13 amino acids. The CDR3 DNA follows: TGTGCCACCAGTGCGGGGTACAACACTGAAGCTTTCTTT. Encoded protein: CATSAGYNTEAFF.

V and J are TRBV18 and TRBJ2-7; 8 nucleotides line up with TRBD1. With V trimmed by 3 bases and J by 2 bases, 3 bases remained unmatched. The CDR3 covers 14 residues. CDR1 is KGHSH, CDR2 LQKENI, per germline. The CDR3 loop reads CASSPDRVTYEQYF. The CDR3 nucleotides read TGTGCCAGCTCACCGGACAGGGTTACCTACGAGCAGTACTTC.

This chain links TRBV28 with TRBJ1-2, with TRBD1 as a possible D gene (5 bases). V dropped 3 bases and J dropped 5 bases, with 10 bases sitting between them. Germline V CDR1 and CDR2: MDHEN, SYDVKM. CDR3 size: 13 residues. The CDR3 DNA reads TGTGCCAGCAGTTTGACAGACATTTATGGCTACACCTTC. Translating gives CASSLTDIYGYTF.

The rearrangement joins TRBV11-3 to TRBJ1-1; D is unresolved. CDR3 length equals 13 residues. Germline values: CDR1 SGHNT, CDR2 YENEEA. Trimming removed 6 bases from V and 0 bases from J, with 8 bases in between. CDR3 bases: TGTGCCAGCAGTTCCGAGCTGAACACTGAAGCTTTCTTT. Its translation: CASSSELNTEAFF.

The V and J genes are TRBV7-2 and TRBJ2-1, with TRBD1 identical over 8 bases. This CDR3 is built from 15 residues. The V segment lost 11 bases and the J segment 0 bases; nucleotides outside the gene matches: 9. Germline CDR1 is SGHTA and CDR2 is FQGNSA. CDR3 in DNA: TGTGCCGCCGGACAGGGAGGCCTCTCCTACAATGAGCAGTTCTTC. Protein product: CAAGQGGLSYNEQFF.

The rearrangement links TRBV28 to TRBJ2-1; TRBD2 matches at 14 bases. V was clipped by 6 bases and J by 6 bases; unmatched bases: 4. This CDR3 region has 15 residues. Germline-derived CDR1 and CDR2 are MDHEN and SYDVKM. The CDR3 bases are TGTGCCAGCAGAGGGGGACTAGCGGGGGCCAATGAGCAGTTCTTC. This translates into CASRGGLAGANEQFF.

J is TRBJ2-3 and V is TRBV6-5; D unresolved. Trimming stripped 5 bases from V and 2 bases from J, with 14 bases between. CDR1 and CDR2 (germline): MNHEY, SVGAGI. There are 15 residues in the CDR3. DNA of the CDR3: TGTGCCAGCAGTCCTCTGGAGCGAACCACAGATACGCAGTATTTT. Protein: CASSPLERTTDTQYF.

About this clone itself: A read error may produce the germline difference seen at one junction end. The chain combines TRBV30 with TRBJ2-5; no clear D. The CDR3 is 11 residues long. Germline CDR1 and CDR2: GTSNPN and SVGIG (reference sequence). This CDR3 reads CARSVGETQYF. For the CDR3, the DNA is TGTGCCCGGAGTGTCGGAGAGACCCAGTACTTC.

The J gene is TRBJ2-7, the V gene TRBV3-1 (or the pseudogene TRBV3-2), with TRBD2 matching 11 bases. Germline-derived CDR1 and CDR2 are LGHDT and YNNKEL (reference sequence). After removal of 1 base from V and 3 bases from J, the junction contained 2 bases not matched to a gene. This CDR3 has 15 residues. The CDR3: CASSQALAGGYEQYF. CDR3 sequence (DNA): TGTGCCAGCAGCCAAGCTCTAGCGGGGGGCTACGAGCAGTACTTC.

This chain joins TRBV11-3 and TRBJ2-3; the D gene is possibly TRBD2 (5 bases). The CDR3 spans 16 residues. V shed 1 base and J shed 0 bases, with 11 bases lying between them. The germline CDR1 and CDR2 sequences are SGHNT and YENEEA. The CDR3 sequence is CASSLGRGTSTDTQYF. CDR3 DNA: TGTGCCAGCAGCTTAGGCCGGGGAACTAGCACAGATACGCAGTATTTT. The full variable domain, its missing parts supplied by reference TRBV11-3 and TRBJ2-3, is EAGVVQSPRYKIIEKKQPVAFWCNPISGHNTLYWYLQNLGQGPELLIRYENEEAVDDSQLPKDRFSAERLKGVDSTLKIQPAELGDSAVYLCASSLGRGTSTDTQYFGPGTRLTVL.

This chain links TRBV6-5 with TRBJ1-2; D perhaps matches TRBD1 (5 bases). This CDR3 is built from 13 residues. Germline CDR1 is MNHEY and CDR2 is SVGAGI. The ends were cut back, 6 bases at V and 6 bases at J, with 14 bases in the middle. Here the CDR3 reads CASSQRQSNGYTF. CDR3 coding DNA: TGTGCCAGCAGCCAGCGACAGTCCAATGGCTACACCTTC.

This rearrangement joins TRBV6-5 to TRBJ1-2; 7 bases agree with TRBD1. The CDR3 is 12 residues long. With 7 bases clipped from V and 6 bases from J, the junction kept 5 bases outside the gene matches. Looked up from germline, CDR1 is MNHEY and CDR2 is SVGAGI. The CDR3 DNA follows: TGTGCCAGCACCCGACAGGGTAATGGCTACACCTTC. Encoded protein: CASTRQGNGYTF.

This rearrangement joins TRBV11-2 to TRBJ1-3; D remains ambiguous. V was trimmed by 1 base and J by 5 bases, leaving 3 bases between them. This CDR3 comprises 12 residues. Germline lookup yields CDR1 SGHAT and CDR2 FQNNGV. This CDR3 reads CASSLARNTIYF. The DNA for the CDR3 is TGTGCCAGCAGCTTAGCTCGAAACACCATATATTTT. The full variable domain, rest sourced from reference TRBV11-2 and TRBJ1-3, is EAGVAQSPRYKIIEKRQSVAFWCNPISGHATLYWYQQILGQGPKLLIQFQNNGVVDDSQLPKDRFSAERLKGVDSTLKIQPAKLEDSAVYLCASSLARNTIYFGEGSWLTVV.

CDR3 sequence (DNA): TGTGCCAGCAGTTATGGGAGGGGAGGGGAGCTGTTTTTT. Protein: CASSYGRGGELFF. The chain has TRBV28 and TRBJ2-2; 7 bases map to TRBD2. J was trimmed by 8 bases and V by 4 bases; bases with no gene match: 4. The CDR3 has 13 amino acids. Per the germline V gene, CDR1 is MDHEN and CDR2 is SYDVKM.

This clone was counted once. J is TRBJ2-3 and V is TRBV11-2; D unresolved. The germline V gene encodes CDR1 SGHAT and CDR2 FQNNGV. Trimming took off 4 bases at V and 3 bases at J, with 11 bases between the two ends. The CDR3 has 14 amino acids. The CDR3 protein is CASSSPRITDTQYF. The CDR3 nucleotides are TGTGCCAGCAGCTCGCCCAGGATAACAGATACGCAGTATTTT.

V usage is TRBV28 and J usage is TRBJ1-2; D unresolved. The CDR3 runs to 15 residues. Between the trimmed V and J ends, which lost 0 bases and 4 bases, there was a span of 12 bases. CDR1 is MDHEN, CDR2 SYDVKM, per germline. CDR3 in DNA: TGTGCCAGCAGTTTATGGGCGCGGCAGAGCTATGGCTACACCTTC. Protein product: CASSLWARQSYGYTF.

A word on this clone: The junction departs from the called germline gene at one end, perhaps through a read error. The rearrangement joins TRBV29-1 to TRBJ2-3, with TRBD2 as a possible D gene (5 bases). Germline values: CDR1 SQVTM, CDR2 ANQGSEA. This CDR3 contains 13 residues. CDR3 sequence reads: CSAGGASTDTQYF. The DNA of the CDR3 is TGCAGCGCTGGTGGAGCTAGCACCGATACGCAGTATTTT.

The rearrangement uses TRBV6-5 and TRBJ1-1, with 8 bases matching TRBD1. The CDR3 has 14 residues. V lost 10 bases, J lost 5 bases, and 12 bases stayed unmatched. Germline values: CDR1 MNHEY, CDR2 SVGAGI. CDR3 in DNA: TGTGCCACCTACCTCAGGACAGGGCGAACTGAAGCTTTCTTT. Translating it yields CATYLRTGRTEAFF.

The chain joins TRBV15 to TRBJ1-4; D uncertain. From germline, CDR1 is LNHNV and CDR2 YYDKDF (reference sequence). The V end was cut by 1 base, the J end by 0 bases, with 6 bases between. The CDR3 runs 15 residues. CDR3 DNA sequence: TGTGCCACCAGCAGAGGTCCATCAACTAATGAAAAACTGTTTTTT. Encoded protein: CATSRGPSTNEKLFF.

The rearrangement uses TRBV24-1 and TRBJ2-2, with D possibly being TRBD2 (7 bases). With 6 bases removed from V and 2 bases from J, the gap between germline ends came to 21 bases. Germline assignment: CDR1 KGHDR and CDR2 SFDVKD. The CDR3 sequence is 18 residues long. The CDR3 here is CATSFCGGSPPNTGELFF. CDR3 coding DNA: TGTGCCACCAGTTTCTGCGGGGGCTCACCCCCTAACACCGGGGAGCTGTTTTTT.

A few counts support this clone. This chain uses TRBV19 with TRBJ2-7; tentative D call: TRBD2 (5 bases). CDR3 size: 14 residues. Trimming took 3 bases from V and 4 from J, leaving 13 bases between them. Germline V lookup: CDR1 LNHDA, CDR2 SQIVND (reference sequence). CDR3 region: CASSIRGSRYEQYF. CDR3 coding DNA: TGTGCCAGTAGTATTCGTGGGAGTCGGTACGAGCAGTACTTC.

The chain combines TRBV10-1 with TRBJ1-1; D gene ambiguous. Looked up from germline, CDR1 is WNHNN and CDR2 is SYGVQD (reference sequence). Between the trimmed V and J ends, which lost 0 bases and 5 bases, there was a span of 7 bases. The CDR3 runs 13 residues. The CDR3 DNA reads TGCGCCAGCAGTGAGTCGAGTTGGACTGAAGCTTTCTTT. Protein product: CASSESSWTEAFF.

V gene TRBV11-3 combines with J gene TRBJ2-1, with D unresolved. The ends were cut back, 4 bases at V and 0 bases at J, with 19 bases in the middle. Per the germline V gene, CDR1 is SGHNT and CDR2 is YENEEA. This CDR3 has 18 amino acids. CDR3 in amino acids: CASSSTPLGSSSYNEQFF. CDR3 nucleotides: TGTGCCAGCAGCTCTACGCCCCTAGGTTCGAGCTCCTACAATGAGCAGTTCTTC.

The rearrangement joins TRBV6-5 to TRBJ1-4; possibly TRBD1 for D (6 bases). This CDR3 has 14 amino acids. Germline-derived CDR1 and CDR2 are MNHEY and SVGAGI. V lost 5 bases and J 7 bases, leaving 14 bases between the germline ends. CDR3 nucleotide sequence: TGTGCCAGCAGTAAACCGGGACAAACTGAAAAACTGTTTTTT. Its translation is CASSKPGQTEKLFF.

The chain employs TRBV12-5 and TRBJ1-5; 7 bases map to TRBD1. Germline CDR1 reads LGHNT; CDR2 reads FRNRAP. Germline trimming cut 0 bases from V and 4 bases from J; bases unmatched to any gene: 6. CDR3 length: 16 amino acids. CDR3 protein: CASGLVRQQGNQPQHF. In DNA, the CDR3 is TGTGCTAGTGGTTTGGTACGGCAACAGGGGAATCAGCCCCAGCATTTT.

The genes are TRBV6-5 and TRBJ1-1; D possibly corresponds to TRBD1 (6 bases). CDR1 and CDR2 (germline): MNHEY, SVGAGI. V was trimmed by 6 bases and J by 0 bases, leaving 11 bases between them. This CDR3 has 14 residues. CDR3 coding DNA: TGTGCCAGCAGAACAGGGCTATTGAACACTGAAGCTTTCTTT. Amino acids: CASRTGLLNTEAFF.

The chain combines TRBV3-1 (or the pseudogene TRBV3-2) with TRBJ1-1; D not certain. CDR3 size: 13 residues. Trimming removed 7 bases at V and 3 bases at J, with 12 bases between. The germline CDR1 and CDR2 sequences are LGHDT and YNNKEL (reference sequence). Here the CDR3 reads CASIRTGDTEAFF. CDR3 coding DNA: TGTGCCAGCATACGGACCGGGGACACTGAAGCTTTCTTT.

The CDR3 nucleotides are TGTGCCAGTAGTATTGCCACCGGGGAGGGCACTGAAGCTTTCTTT. Its protein product is CASSIATGEGTEAFF. V gene TRBV19 combines with J gene TRBJ1-1; D call uncertain. V was clipped by 3 bases and J by 4 bases, with 15 bases between them. Germline-derived CDR1 and CDR2 are LNHDA and SQIVND (reference sequence). There are 15 residues in the CDR3.